Below, 10 T cell receptor beta chains from the same sample are listed, as sequenced in a study of regulatory T cells in long-lasting Graves disease. Time point here: newly diagnosed GD, antithyroid drugs for less than 3 months. TCR sequences were obtained from RNA taken from PBMCs. CDR3 regions were amplified by Arm-PCR using iRepertoire HTBI primers to build TCR beta libraries. TCRdb analysed the multiplex PCR reads with MiXCR anew, one entry per CDR3 protein. The table lists 530,000 or so distinct CDR3 sequences, roughly 14% of them singletons. This same sample was also taken into another study, of T cells in Graves' hyperthyroidism and ophthalmopathy.

This material consisted of peripheral blood mononuclear cells (PBMCs), taken at new diagnosis, from a patient treated with antithyroid drugs. Every receptor here comes from a man aged 25 to 45 with Graves disease.

This clonotype was seen a few times. This chain joins TRBV5-6 and TRBJ1-5; 10 nucleotides agree with TRBD1. The CDR3 covers 14 residues. V lost 2 bases and J lost 9; bases outside the gene matches: 5. The germline gives CDR1 SGHDT, CDR2 YYEEEE. CDR3 amino acids: CASSFWTGGSPQHF. CDR3 bases: TGTGCCAGCAGCTTTTGGACAGGGGGATCGCCCCAGCATTTT.

This rearrangement joins TRBV19 to TRBJ2-4; 9 nucleotides match TRBD1. CDR3 length: 13 residues. In germline, CDR1 is LNHDA, CDR2 SQIVND (reference sequence). With 5 bases clipped from V and 8 bases from J, the junction kept 4 bases outside the gene matches. The CDR3 DNA reads as TGTGCCAGTAGTCCCGGGGACAGGGACATTCAGTACTTC. Amino acid sequence: CASSPGDRDIQYF. The variable domain in full, with the rest retrieved from reference TRBV19 and TRBJ2-4, is DGGITQSPKYLFRKEGQNVTLSCEQNLNHDAMYWYRQDPGQGLRLIYYSQIVNDFQKGDIAEGYSVSREKKESFPLTVTSAQKNPTAFYLCASSPGDRDIQYFGAGTRLSVL.

The table lists this clonotype with many counts. The chain employs TRBV19 and TRBJ1-5; D is possibly TRBD1 (6 bases). Germline-derived CDR1 and CDR2 are LNHDA and SQIVND (reference sequence). The V end lost 4 bases, the J end lost 0 bases, and 13 bases lay between the germline ends. This CDR3 comprises 16 residues. The CDR3 loop reads CASSSVDRTSNQPQHF. The CDR3 bases are TGTGCCAGTAGTAGCGTTGACAGGACTAGCAATCAGCCCCAGCATTTT.

A word on this clonotype: A much larger clone sits a single nucleotide away, making a read error possible. This CDR3 reads CANSFGDRSLNYGYTF. CDR3 bases: TGCGCCAACAGCTTCGGGGACAGGAGCTTAAACTATGGCTACACCTTC. The chain carries TRBV5-1 and TRBJ1-2, with TRBD1 identical over 8 bases. This CDR3 has 16 residues. Germline CDR1 SGHRS, CDR2 YFSETQ.

This clonotype has a count of ten or more. The V call is TRBV6-2 or TRBV6-3, the J call TRBJ2-4; D might be TRBD1 or TRBD2, each matching 6 bases. Germline CDR1 reads MNHEY; CDR2 reads SVGEGT. The V gene lost 6 bases and the J gene lost 2 bases, with 23 bases spanning the gap. This CDR3 contains 18 residues. The CDR3 spells CASSLGPNRAGTKNIQYF. The CDR3, as DNA: TGTGCCAGCAGCCTTGGGCCGAACAGGGCGGGGACCAAAAACATTCAGTACTTC.

The chain is built from TRBV6-2 or TRBV6-3 and TRBJ2-1; 13 bases are a match to TRBD2. The end of the DNA aligns better with TRBJ2-5, so the J call may be wrong. Germline V CDR1 and CDR2: MNHEY, SVGEGT. The CDR3 has 16 residues. CDR3 amino acids: CASSPVRLAGGETQYF. The CDR3 DNA reads as TGTGCCAGCAGTCCCGTCCGACTAGCGGGAGGCGAGACCCAGTACTTC.

The rearrangement joins TRBV29-1 to TRBJ2-6; D uncertain. With 3 bases removed from V and 3 bases from J, the gap between germline ends came to 3 bases. CDR1 SQVTM and CDR2 ANQGSEA come from the germline V gene. This CDR3 is built from 12 residues. CDR3 nucleotides: TGCAGCGTTGATAGTGGGGCCAACGTCCTGACTTTC. This encodes CSVDSGANVLTF.

This clonotype was seen a handful of times. An end of the junction differs from the germline gene, which may be a read error. The CDR3 DNA sequence: TGCGCCCGGACCGCGAACACCGGGGAGCTGTTTTTT. It is translated as CARTANTGELFF. The V and J genes are TRBV2 and TRBJ2-2; D is unclear. In germline, CDR1 is SNHLY, CDR2 FYNNEI. This CDR3 region has 12 residues.

This clonotype was seen more than once but under ten times. The CDR3 region has the DNA TGTGCCAGCAGCCCTATCTGGACTAGCGGGACCGATACGCAGTATTTT. Residues: CASSPIWTSGTDTQYF. The chain uses TRBV11-2 and TRBJ2-3, with 12 bases matching TRBD2. Unmatched junction bases numbered 9, after V lost 5 bases and J lost 6 bases. The CDR3 extends over 16 amino acids. Per germline, CDR1 SGHAT and CDR2 FQNNGV.

This clonotype was recorded at least ten times. The rearrangement joins TRBV29-1 to TRBJ2-3; D call uncertain. The CDR3 covers 13 residues. Germline-derived CDR1 and CDR2 are SQVTM and ANQGSEA. The germline V and J ends were trimmed by 7 bases and 2 bases, with 13 bases remaining between them. In DNA form, the CDR3 reads TGCAGCGCAAGGACGATGGACACAGATACGCAGTATTTT. The encoded protein is CSARTMDTDTQYF.